This paragraph reports one TCR beta chain. Its target is unknown. Semi-nested PCR with Nested Universal Primer A followed constant-region reverse priming of full-length variable regions. Via MiXCR, TCRdb re-called the 5' RACE reads, giving one row per CDR3 protein. The table shows 50,000 to 60,000 distinct CDR3 sequences, with less than 25% occurring only once. Study-wide results and caveats: Larger-cohort validation covered only one TCR beta V-J rearrangement. The TCR gene usage of tumor memory CD4+ T cells clustered together with blood and lymph node memory CD4+ cells and with lymph node naive CD4+ cells. Tumor Treg TCRs overlapped most with tumor naive CD4+ cells.

V lost 6 bases, J lost 1 base, and 16 bases lay in between. The V gene's germline CDR1 is MNHEY and CDR2 SVGAGI. The CDR3 totals 15 residues. The sorted Tregs were CD4+CD25+CD127-/low cells. This rearrangement joins TRBV6-5 to TRBJ2-7; no firm D call. The sample comprised tumor-infiltrating Tregs sorted from the breast tumor. The clonotype comes from a female donor with breast cancer. CDR3 nucleotides: TGTGCCAGCAGGGAGTCCCCGAGCCCATCCTACGAGCAGTACTTC. This encodes CASRESPSPSYEQYF.